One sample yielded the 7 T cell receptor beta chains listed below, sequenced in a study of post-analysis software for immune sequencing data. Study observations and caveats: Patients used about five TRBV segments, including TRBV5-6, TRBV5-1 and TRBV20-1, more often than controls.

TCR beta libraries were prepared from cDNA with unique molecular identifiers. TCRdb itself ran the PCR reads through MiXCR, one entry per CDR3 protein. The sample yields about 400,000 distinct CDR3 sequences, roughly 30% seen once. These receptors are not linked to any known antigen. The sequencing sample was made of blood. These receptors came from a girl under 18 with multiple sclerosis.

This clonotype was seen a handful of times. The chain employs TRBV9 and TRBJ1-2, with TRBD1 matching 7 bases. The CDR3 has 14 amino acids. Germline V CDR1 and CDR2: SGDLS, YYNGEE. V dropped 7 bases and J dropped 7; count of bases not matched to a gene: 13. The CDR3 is CASGGTGVEAGYTF. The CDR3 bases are TGTGCCAGCGGGGGAACAGGGGTTGAGGCTGGCTACACCTTC.

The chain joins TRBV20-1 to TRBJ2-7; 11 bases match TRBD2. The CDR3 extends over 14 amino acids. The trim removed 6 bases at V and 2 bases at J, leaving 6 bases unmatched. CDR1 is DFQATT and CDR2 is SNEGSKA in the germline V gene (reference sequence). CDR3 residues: CSADRLAGTYEQYF. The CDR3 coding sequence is TGCAGTGCCGATAGACTAGCGGGGACCTACGAGCAGTACTTC.

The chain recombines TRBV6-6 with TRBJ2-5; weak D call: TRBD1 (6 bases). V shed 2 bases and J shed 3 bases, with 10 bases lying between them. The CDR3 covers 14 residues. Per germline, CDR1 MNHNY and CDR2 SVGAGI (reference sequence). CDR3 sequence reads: CASSYLGAEETQYF. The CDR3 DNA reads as TGTGCCAGCAGTTACCTGGGGGCGGAAGAGACCCAGTACTTC.

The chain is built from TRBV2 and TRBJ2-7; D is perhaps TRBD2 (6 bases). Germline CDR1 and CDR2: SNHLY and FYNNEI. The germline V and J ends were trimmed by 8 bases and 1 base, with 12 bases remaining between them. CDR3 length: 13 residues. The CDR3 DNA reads TGTGCCAGCTGGCTAGCGCCTTCCTACGAGCAGTACTTC. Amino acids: CASWLAPSYEQYF.

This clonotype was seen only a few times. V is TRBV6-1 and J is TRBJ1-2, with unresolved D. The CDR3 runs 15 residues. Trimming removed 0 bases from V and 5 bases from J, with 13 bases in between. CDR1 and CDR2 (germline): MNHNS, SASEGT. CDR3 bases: TGTGCCAGCAGTGAAGCTGGAGCAGGCTCTTATGGCTACACCTTC. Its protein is CASSEAGAGSYGYTF.

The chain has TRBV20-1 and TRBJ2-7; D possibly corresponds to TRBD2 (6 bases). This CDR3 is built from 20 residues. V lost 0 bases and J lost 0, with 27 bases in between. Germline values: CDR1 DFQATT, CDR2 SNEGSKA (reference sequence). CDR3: CSARDSSRGFRQLSSYEQYF. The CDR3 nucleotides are TGCAGTGCTAGAGATAGCTCGCGGGGCTTTAGACAATTGAGCTCCTACGAGCAGTACTTC.

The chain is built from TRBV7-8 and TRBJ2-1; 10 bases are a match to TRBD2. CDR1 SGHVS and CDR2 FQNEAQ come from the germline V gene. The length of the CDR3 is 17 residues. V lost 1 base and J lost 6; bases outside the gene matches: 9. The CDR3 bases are TGTGCCAGCAGCTTAGGGTATAAGGGGACTAGCGTCAATGAGCAGTTCTTC. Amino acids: CASSLGYKGTSVNEQFF.